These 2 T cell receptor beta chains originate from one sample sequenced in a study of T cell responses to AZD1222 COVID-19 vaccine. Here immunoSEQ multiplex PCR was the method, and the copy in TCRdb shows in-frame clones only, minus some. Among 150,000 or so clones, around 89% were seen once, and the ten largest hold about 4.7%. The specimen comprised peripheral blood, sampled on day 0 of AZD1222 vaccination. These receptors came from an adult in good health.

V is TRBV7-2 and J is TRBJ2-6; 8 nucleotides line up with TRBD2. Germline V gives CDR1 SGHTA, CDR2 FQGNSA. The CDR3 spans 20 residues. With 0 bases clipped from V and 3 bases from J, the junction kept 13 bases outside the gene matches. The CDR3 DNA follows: TGTGCCAGCAGCTTAGCTGATATACGGGAGGGAGAGGTTGGGGCCAACGTCCTGACTTTC. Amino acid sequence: CASSLADIREGEVGANVLTF.

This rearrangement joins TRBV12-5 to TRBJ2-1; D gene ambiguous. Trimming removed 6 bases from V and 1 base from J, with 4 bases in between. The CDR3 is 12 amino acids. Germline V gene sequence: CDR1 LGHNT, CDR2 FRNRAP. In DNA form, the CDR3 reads TGTGCTAGTGGGTCATCCTACAATGAGCAGTTCTTC. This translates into CASGSSYNEQFF.